Listed here are 18 T cell receptor beta chains from one sample, sequenced in a study of T cells in Graves' hyperthyroidism and ophthalmopathy. Amplified regions were TCR beta CDR3 sequences from RNA transcripts. A first-round RT-PCR of the TCR CDR3 used the HTBI primer set. One entry per CDR3 protein, called by TCRdb with MiXCR from the multiplex PCR reads. The sample has some 370,000 distinct CDR3 sequences; about an eighth are singletons. The specimen was blood. These receptors were collected from a man aged 50 to 59 with Graves' ophthalmopathy.

This clonotype occurred many times. The V gene is TRBV28, the J gene TRBJ2-3; 7 nucleotides match TRBD2. Germline V gene lookup returns CDR1 MDHEN and CDR2 SYDVKM. This CDR3 region has 17 residues. V trimming: 4 bases; J trimming: 2 bases; junction bases outside the gene matches: 12. The CDR3 DNA reads TGTGCCAGCAGTTCAGGGAGGGTTCGGAAGTTCACAGATACGCAGTATTTT. This sequence encodes CASSSGRVRKFTDTQYF.

This clonotype was counted many times. CDR3 amino acids: CASSLDGKGSPLHF. CDR3 sequence (DNA): TGTGCCAGCAGCTTGGACGGGAAGGGATCACCCCTCCACTTT. The gene calls are TRBV7-9 and TRBJ1-6; D remains ambiguous. Between the trimmed V and J ends, which lost 3 bases and 10 bases, there was a span of 13 bases. There are 14 residues in the CDR3. CDR1 is SEHNR, CDR2 FQNEAQ, per germline (reference sequence).

The chain joins TRBV6-2 or TRBV6-3 to TRBJ2-1; 8 bases fit TRBD2. CDR3 length: 17 amino acids. The V segment lost 6 bases and the J segment 0 bases; nucleotides outside the gene matches: 10. Per germline, CDR1 MNHEY and CDR2 SVGEGT. CDR3 sequence reads: CASRPKLAASSYNEQFF. The CDR3 DNA is TGTGCCAGCAGGCCCAAACTAGCGGCGAGCTCCTACAATGAGCAGTTCTTC.

There are many counts of this clonotype. The V call is TRBV6-2 or TRBV6-3, the J call TRBJ2-1, with 7 bases matching TRBD2. J was trimmed by 8 bases and V by 2 bases; bases with no gene match: 9. The CDR3 contains 15 residues. CDR1 and CDR2 from the germline V gene are MNHEY and SVGEGT. CDR3 in amino acids: CASSYDFAGVHEQFF. CDR3 coding DNA: TGTGCCAGCAGTTACGATTTTGCGGGAGTACATGAGCAGTTCTTC.

Only a few counts were recorded for this clonotype. The V call is TRBV19, the J call TRBJ2-6, with 8 bases lining up with TRBD1. The germline gives CDR1 LNHDA, CDR2 SQIVND (reference sequence). The CDR3 is made up of 18 amino acids. With 3 bases clipped from V and 2 bases from J, the junction kept 9 bases outside the gene matches. CDR3 protein: CASSMVTGGNPGANVLTF. The CDR3 DNA sequence: TGTGCCAGTAGTATGGTTACAGGGGGGAACCCTGGGGCCAACGTCCTGACTTTC.

This clonotype has at least ten counts. The chain joins TRBV7-2 to TRBJ2-3; no clear D gene. Trimming stripped 1 base from V and 2 bases from J, with 10 bases between. CDR3 length: 15 amino acids. Germline loops: CDR1 SGHTA, CDR2 FQGNSA. The CDR3 bases are TGTGCCAGCAGCTTAGTTAGTTCCCACACAGATACGCAGTATTTT. It translates to CASSLVSSHTDTQYF.

The sample holds many counts of this clonotype. The chain has TRBV5-6 and TRBJ2-1; 7 bases match TRBD2. CDR3 size: 16 residues. V was pared by 0 bases and J by 5 bases, with 8 bases of the junction left unmatched. Germline lookup yields CDR1 SGHDT and CDR2 YYEEEE. CDR3 sequence reads: CASSLVAGVLNNEQFF. For the CDR3, the DNA is TGTGCCAGCAGCTTGGTCGCGGGAGTTTTGAACAATGAGCAGTTCTTC.

This clonotype has just a few counts. The chain joins TRBV19 to TRBJ2-7; D may be TRBD2 (6 bases). Trimming cost V 4 bases and J 1 base, with 11 bases left between them. The length of the CDR3 is 14 residues. Germline lookup yields CDR1 LNHDA and CDR2 SQIVND (reference sequence). CDR3 in amino acids: CASSKAGPSYEQYF. CDR3 bases: TGTGCCAGTAGTAAGGCGGGACCGTCCTACGAGCAGTACTTC.

Many counts were recorded for this clonotype. The chain couples TRBV2 to TRBJ2-3, with TRBD2 matching over 7 bases. The ends lost 7 bases at V and 2 bases at J; junction bases unmatched: 6. Germline values: CDR1 SNHLY, CDR2 FYNNEI. This CDR3 has 14 amino acids. CDR3: CASKEGRVTDTQYF. CDR3 DNA: TGTGCCAGCAAGGAGGGGAGGGTCACAGATACGCAGTATTTT. The complete variable domain, with remaining parts taken from reference TRBV2 and TRBJ2-3, reads EPEVTQTPSHQVTQMGQEVILRCVPISNHLYFYWYRQILGQKVEFLVSFYNNEISEKSEIFDDQFSVERPDGSNFTLKIRSTKLEDSAMYFCASKEGRVTDTQYFGPGTRLTVL.

This clonotype was recorded a few times. The CDR3 DNA reads TGTGCCAGTATGAATAGGGCAGAGTACGAGCAGTACTTC. Encoded protein: CASMNRAEYEQYF. This sequence joins TRBV19 and TRBJ2-7; D is unresolved. The CDR3 is made up of 13 amino acids. The germline CDR1 and CDR2 sequences are LNHDA and SQIVND (reference sequence). Deletions cut 7 bases from V and 4 bases from J, with 14 bases between. Variable domain in full (rest from reference TRBV19 and TRBJ2-7): DGGITQSPKYLFRKEGQNVTLSCEQNLNHDAMYWYRQDPGQGLRLIYYSQIVNDFQKGDIAEGYSVSREKKESFPLTVTSAQKNPTAFYLCASMNRAEYEQYFGPGTRLTVT.

The genes are TRBV2 and TRBJ2-7; D might be TRBD1 (5 bases). CDR1 SNHLY and CDR2 FYNNEI come from the germline V gene. The CDR3 length is 13 residues. Trimming removed 8 bases from V and 3 bases from J, with 14 bases in between. CDR3 sequence: CASGFDRVYEQYF. The CDR3, as DNA: TGTGCCAGCGGCTTCGACAGAGTCTACGAGCAGTACTTC.

To note about this clonotype: A much larger clone lies one base from this, so it may be a read error. CDR3 sequence reads: CASSSDGNYGYTF. In nucleotides, the CDR3 is TGTGCCAGCAGCTCGGACGGTAACTATGGCTACACCTTC. The chain links TRBV7-9 to TRBJ1-2; D unresolved. The CDR3 extends over 13 amino acids. Germline V gene sequence: CDR1 SEHNR, CDR2 FQNEAQ (reference sequence). V lost 4 bases, J lost 1 base, and 7 bases lay in between.

The CDR3 bases are TGTGCCAGCAGGTCGGGACAGGGGGGCAATCAGCCCCAGCATTTT. It yields the protein CASRSGQGGNQPQHF. The genes are TRBV3-1 and TRBJ1-5; 11 bases map to TRBD1. V lost 6 bases, J lost 2 bases, and 3 bases stayed unmatched. The CDR3 is made up of 15 amino acids. CDR1 is LGHDT and CDR2 is YNNKEL in the germline V gene (reference sequence).

This clonotype was found once. V is TRBV30 and J is TRBJ1-1, with D tentatively TRBD1 (5 bases). CDR1 and CDR2 from the germline V gene are GTSNPN and SVGIG (reference sequence). The CDR3 has 14 residues. Between the trimmed V and J ends, which lost 0 bases and 4 bases, there was a span of 12 bases. CDR3 in DNA: TGTGCCTGGAGTGTCAGGGTGGGGAGCACTGAAGCTTTCTTT. As protein: CAWSVRVGSTEAFF.

This clonotype has just a few counts. The CDR3 DNA sequence: TGCGCCAGCAGCTTTAGAGGGAGTCTGCAAGAGACCCAGTACTTC. Translated, it gives CASSFRGSLQETQYF. The chain is built from TRBV5-1 and TRBJ2-5; possibly TRBD2 for D (5 bases). The length of the CDR3 is 15 residues. V shed 2 bases and J shed 2 bases, with 13 bases lying between them. Germline loops: CDR1 SGHRS, CDR2 YFSETQ.

Ten or more counts support this clonotype. This chain joins TRBV27 and TRBJ2-7, with unresolved D. Germline lookup yields CDR1 MNHEY and CDR2 SMNVEV (reference sequence). V was cut by 5 bases and J by 2 bases, with 13 bases left in between. The CDR3 runs to 14 residues. In DNA form, the CDR3 reads TGTGCCAGCAGTCGCCCACTCATTCCCTACGAGCAGTACTTC. Amino acids: CASSRPLIPYEQYF.

Only a few counts were recorded for this clonotype. This chain joins TRBV5-1 and TRBJ2-7, with TRBD2 matching over 15 bases. The V gene end was trimmed by 4 bases and the J gene end by 4 bases; junction bases not matched to a gene: 12. The CDR3 has 18 amino acids. Germline-derived CDR1 and CDR2 are SGHRS and YFSETQ. CDR3 DNA: TGCGCCAGCAGCGACCTACTCGGGACTAGCGGGAGGTGGTACGAGCAGTACTTC. Its protein is CASSDLLGTSGRWYEQYF.

This clonotype was counted ten times or more. J is TRBJ2-3 and V is TRBV3-1; 7 bases map to TRBD1. The germline gives CDR1 LGHDT, CDR2 YNNKEL (reference sequence). This CDR3 is built from 14 residues. V was clipped by 3 bases and J by 5 bases; unmatched bases: 5. CDR3 bases: TGTGCCAGCAGCCACGGACAGGCTGGAGATACGCAGTATTTT. Translated, it gives CASSHGQAGDTQYF.